The sequence of this TCR beta chain was determined in a study of blood T cell repertoires in COVID-19. Study at large: The United States, Italy and Spain were the sources of the acute and convalescent COVID-19 samples. Sources were T cells, B-cell-depleted T cells, or PBMCs; the material itself was cDNA or gDNA.

The J segment lost 1 base and the V segment lost 3 bases, leaving 8 bases of the junction unmatched. CDR3 length equals 16 residues. Per the germline V gene, CDR1 is SGDLS and CDR2 is YYNGEE. In the original workflow: Reference gene primer amplification gave nucleated cell count estimates. The repertoire was sequenced with immunoSEQ multiplex PCR; TCRdb's copy has only in-frame clones and lacks some. V and J calls and clone size are as listed in that table; D and trimming were resolved from the DNA. The data hold roughly 150,000 clones, with approximately 90% observed a single time. This clonotype was sampled from a woman aged 70-85 years with acute or convalescent COVID-19. The source material was peripheral blood. The chain uses TRBV9 and TRBJ2-5; 8 bases agree with TRBD1. The CDR3 sequence: CASSEGQDYIQETQYF. The CDR3 nucleotides read TGTGCCAGCAGCGAGGGACAGGACTACATCCAAGAGACCCAGTACTTC.